This T cell receptor beta chain stems from a study of blood T cell repertoires in COVID-19. V dropped 1 base and J dropped 8; count of bases not matched to a gene: 9. Germline CDR1 is LGHDT and CDR2 is YNNKEL (reference sequence). This CDR3 has 17 amino acids. Sequencing used immunoSEQ multiplex PCR; TCRdb keeps in-frame clones, though not all of them. The sample lists a few hundred thousand clones, about 91% seen once, with roughly 1.2% in the top ten. The study assigned cohorts using participant-reported clinical history. The sample taken for sequencing was PBMCs or T cells enriched from blood (not recorded which). The TCR originated in a woman aged 40 to 50 with acute COVID-19. The chain joins TRBV3-1 (or the pseudogene TRBV3-2) to TRBJ2-4; 12 positions agree with TRBD2. In DNA, the CDR3 is TGTGCCAGCAGCCAAGGGTCTAGCGGGAGGGCCCTTGACATTCAGTACTTC. It specifies CASSQGSSGRALDIQYF.